The rows below give T cell receptor beta chains drawn from one sample of a study of neoadjuvant anti-PD-1 for oral cavity cancer. Clones were read by immunoSEQ multiplex PCR, and TCRdb kept only the in-frame ones, dropping some. This sample has tens of thousands of clones; approximately 80% occur once, and the top ten carry about 2.5%. Here the sequenced sample was PBMCs, taken before nivolumab (anti-PD-1) treatment. The receptors originated from a person aged 35-80 years with oral cavity squamous cell carcinoma. CDR3s include the opening cysteine and the closing phenylalanine or tryptophan. D genes are given only for firm matches. Size is stated for part of the rows, as once, few or many counts, or as a class when the clone is expanded.

NA	TRBV7-2	TRBJ1-4	NA	CASSQTGTPRGNEKLFF	TGTGCCAGCAGCCAGACCGGGACCCCCAGGGGTAATGAAAAACTGTTTTTT
NA	TRBV7-9	TRBJ2-1	NA	CASSSPLVLPDEQFF	TGTGCCAGCAGTTCCCCCCTCGTTCTTCCCGATGAGCAGTTCTTC
TRBD2	TRBV5-1	TRBJ2-1	once	CASSFSAGVWDNEQFF	TGCGCCAGCAGCTTTTCAGCGGGAGTATGGGACAATGAGCAGTTCTTC
NA	TRBV7-9	TRBJ1-2	NA	CASSSDRRGYTF	TGTGCCAGCAGTTCCGACAGGCGCGGCTACACCTTC
NA	TRBV9	TRBJ2-7	NA	CASSVGNSYEQYF	TGTGCCAGCAGCGTAGGCAACAGCTACGAGCAGTACTTC
NA	TRBV7-8	TRBJ2-7	NA	CASSLVAGSPSYEQYF	TGTGCCAGCAGCTTAGTGGCCGGGAGCCCCTCCTACGAGCAGTACTTC
NA	TRBV5-1	TRBJ2-2	NA	CASSLEQDLAGELFF	TGCGCCAGCAGCTTGGAGCAAGACTTAGCCGGGGAGCTGTTTTTT
NA	TRBV7-2	TRBJ2-7	NA	CASSGDSYEQYF	TGTGCCAGCAGCGGGGACTCCTACGAGCAGTACTTC
NA	TRBV2	TRBJ2-6	NA	CASSEARAGTGANVLTF	TGTGCCAGCAGTGAAGCAAGAGCAGGTACTGGGGCCAACGTCCTGACTTTC
NA	TRBV6-1	TRBJ1-1	once	CASSPPTEAFF	TGTGCCAGTTCCCCTCCCACTGAAGCTTTCTTT
TRBD2	TRBV4-2	TRBJ2-5	NA	CASSQLTSGGFQETQYF	TGTGCCAGCAGCCAACTGACTAGCGGGGGTTTCCAAGAGACCCAGTACTTC
NA	TRBV7-2	TRBJ1-2	NA	CASSSRLMRQDYYTF	TGTGCCAGCAGCTCCCGTCTGATGCGTCAGGACTACTACACCTTC
TRBD1	TRBV12-5	TRBJ2-7	NA	CASGSTGVYEQYF	TGTGCTAGTGGCTCTACAGGGGTTTACGAGCAGTACTTC
NA	TRBV29-1	TRBJ1-2	NA	CSAPVGGLTNYGYTF	TGCAGCGCCCCAGTGGGGGGTCTTACTAACTATGGCTACACCTTC
NA	TRBV29-1	TRBJ1-1	NA	CSVGRNTEAFF	TGCAGCGTTGGCAGGAACACTGAAGCTTTCTTT
NA	TRBV28	TRBJ2-7	few	CATNGGLLPALYEQYF	TGTGCCACCAATGGGGGGCTTCTCCCCGCCCTCTACGAGCAGTACTTC
NA	TRBV2	TRBJ2-6	NA	CASRTSVSGANVLTF	TGTGCCAGCAGAACCAGTGTCTCTGGGGCCAACGTCCTGACTTTC
TRBD1	TRBV6-1	TRBJ1-2	NA	CASKRQGGPNYGYTF	TGTGCCAGCAAACGACAGGGGGGGCCTAACTATGGCTACACCTTC
NA	TRBV28	TRBJ1-2	NA	CASSLVSGGNYGYTF	TGTGCCAGCAGTTTAGTATCGGGGGGGAACTATGGCTACACCTTC
NA	TRBV11-2	TRBJ2-7	NA	CASSLLRAGPHEQYF	TGTGCCAGCAGCTTACTTAGGGCAGGACCCCACGAGCAGTACTTC
TRBD1	TRBV5-1	TRBJ1-1	NA	CASSLEGGSNTEAFF	TGCGCCAGCAGCTTGGAAGGGGGCAGTAACACTGAAGCTTTCTTT
NA	TRBV11-1	TRBJ2-7	NA	CASSTRRTGPSYEQYF	TGTGCCAGCAGCACCCGTCGGACGGGTCCATCCTACGAGCAGTACTTC
TRBD1	TRBV7-6	TRBJ1-2	NA	CASSPQGGKRNYGYTF	TGTGCCAGCAGCCCCCAGGGGGGGAAGAGGAACTATGGCTACACCTTC
NA	TRBV7-8	TRBJ1-5	NA	CASSSRRDTSNQPQHF	TGTGCCAGCAGCTCCCGTCGGGACACCTCCAATCAGCCCCAGCATTTT
NA	TRBV7-2	TRBJ1-2	NA	CASSSQTLLVYRATYGYTF	TGTGCCAGCAGCTCCCAAACTTTACTCGTGTACAGGGCGACGTATGGCTACACCTTC
NA	TRBV6-1	TRBJ2-7	NA	CASSDLGGPSYEQYF	TGTGCCAGCAGTGATTTAGGAGGGCCATCCTACGAGCAGTACTTC
NA	TRBV6-1	TRBJ2-1	NA	CASSEGSVSYNEQFF	TGTGCCAGCAGTGAAGGAAGCGTCTCCTACAATGAGCAGTTCTTC
NA	TRBV28	TRBJ1-2	NA	CASSLSLGYTF	TGTGCCAGCAGTTTATCTCTTGGCTACACCTTC
TRBD1	TRBV6-5	TRBJ1-2	NA	CASSYSGQYYGYTF	TGTGCCAGCAGTTACTCGGGACAGTACTATGGCTACACCTTC
NA	TRBV7-9	TRBJ2-3	NA	CASRKSRRATSDTQYF	TGTGCCAGCAGAAAATCTCGGCGAGCGACGTCGGATACGCAGTATTTT
TRBD2	TRBV5-1	TRBJ2-3	NA	CASSLIPAGGTDTQYF	TGCGCCAGCAGCTTGATCCCAGCGGGAGGCACAGATACGCAGTATTTT
NA	TRBV5-4	TRBJ2-2	few	CASSPRGGELFF	TGTGCCAGCAGCCCCCGGGGCGGGGAGCTGTTTTTT
NA	TRBV11-2	TRBJ2-7	NA	CASSLDRRYEQYF	TGTGCCAGCAGCTTAGACAGGCGCTACGAGCAGTACTTC
NA	TRBV5-5	TRBJ2-7	NA	CASSPVGVGYEQYF	TGTGCCAGCAGCCCCGTTGGGGTGGGTTACGAGCAGTACTTC
TRBD1	TRBV19	TRBJ1-5	NA	CASSSFKTGVNQPQHF	TGTGCCAGTAGTAGCTTCAAGACAGGGGTCAATCAGCCCCAGCATTTT
TRBD2	TRBV9	TRBJ2-1	NA	CASSLLAGSVYNEQFF	TGTGCCAGCAGCCTCCTAGCGGGGTCGGTCTACAATGAGCAGTTCTTC
NA	TRBV5-4	TRBJ2-7	NA	CASSLPPSAYEQYF	TGTGCCAGCAGCTTGCCGCCTAGCGCCTACGAGCAGTACTTC
NA	TRBV2	TRBJ1-5	NA	CASSDGGFSNQPQHF	TGTGCCAGCAGTGACGGGGGTTTTAGCAATCAGCCCCAGCATTTT
TRBD1	TRBV7-2	TRBJ1-1	NA	CASSLVGTGKAEAFF	TGTGCCAGCAGCTTAGTAGGGACAGGGAAGGCTGAAGCTTTCTTT
TRBD2	TRBV5-1	TRBJ2-3	few	CASSFGGRSPTDTQYF	TGCGCCAGCAGCTTTGGCGGGAGATCCCCCACAGATACGCAGTATTTT
NA	TRBV7-2	TRBJ1-6	NA	CASSLDAGHNSPLHF	TGTGCCAGCAGCTTAGACGCAGGGCATAATTCACCCCTCCACTTT
TRBD2	TRBV9	TRBJ2-5	few	CASSVGAGVEETQYF	TGTGCCAGCAGCGTAGGAGCGGGAGTAGAAGAGACCCAGTACTTC
TRBD1	TRBV5-1	TRBJ1-1	NA	CASSLVTGGGTEAFF	TGCGCCAGCAGCTTGGTAACAGGGGGCGGCACTGAAGCTTTCTTT
NA	TRBV29-1	TRBJ2-3	NA	CSVAQSSTDTQYF	TGCAGCGTTGCGCAGTCTAGCACAGATACGCAGTATTTT
NA	TRBV19	TRBJ1-4	NA	CASSPPGSTNEKLFF	TGTGCCAGTAGTCCTCCAGGGTCAACTAATGAAAAACTGTTTTTT
NA	TRBV11-2	TRBJ1-1	NA	CASSLDQVKRNTEAFF	TGTGCCAGCAGCTTAGATCAGGTTAAGAGGAACACTGAAGCTTTCTTT
NA	TRBV2	TRBJ2-7	NA	CASSSTSYEQYF	TGTGCCAGCAGTTCGACCAGTTACGAGCAGTACTTC
NA	TRBV5-1	TRBJ2-2	NA	CASSVSMNTGELFF	TGCGCCAGCAGCGTGTCTATGAACACCGGGGAGCTGTTTTTT
NA	TRBV28	TRBJ2-3	NA	CASNLRGRTDTQYF	TGTGCCAGCAACCTAAGAGGAAGGACAGATACGCAGTATTTT
NA	TRBV7-9	TRBJ2-7	NA	CASSPRRSNEQYF	TGTGCCAGCAGCCCCCGGCGGAGTAACGAGCAGTACTTC
NA	TRBV2	TRBJ2-2	once	CASRASPNTGELFF	TGTGCCAGCAGGGCCAGCCCGAACACCGGGGAGCTGTTTTTT
NA	TRBV27	TRBJ1-1	once	CASSLRRGSGTEAFF	TGTGCCAGCAGTTTGAGAAGGGGTTCAGGCACTGAAGCTTTCTTT
NA	TRBV6-5	TRBJ2-7	NA	CASGAYGSEQYF	TGTGCCAGCGGGGCTTATGGGAGCGAGCAGTACTTC
NA	TRBV11-2	TRBJ2-7	once	CASSVYKGEGYEQYF	TGTGCCAGCAGCGTTTATAAGGGGGAAGGCTACGAGCAGTACTTC
TRBD2	TRBV11-2	TRBJ2-7	NA	CASSFLGLAHEQYF	TGTGCCAGCAGCTTCCTTGGACTAGCCCACGAGCAGTACTTC